This TCR beta chain is from a study of shared clonotypes between healthy human individuals. Study context: Per-donor plates numbered three CD4 naive, three CD4 memory, two CD8 naive and one CD8 memory. Whole-study findings and limits: A generally larger estimated richness was seen in naive subsets than in memory subsets.

Naive CD8 isolation took CD45RO-negative cells positively selected for CCR7 and excluded terminally differentiated effector memory CD45RA+ cells. TCRdb keeps only in-frame clones here, not all; method: immunoSEQ multiplex PCR. The data hold about 2.2 million clones, with 93% observed a single time. On this clone itself: The antigen remains unidentified.

This CDR3 comprises 14 residues. The germline gives CDR1 SGHRS, CDR2 YFSETQ. V gave up 0 bases and J gave up 8 bases, with 11 bases separating them. The sequenced material came from naive CD8+ T cells from PBMCs. The TCR sequence derives from a man aged 18 to 30 in good health. Some clones in this sample may be carry-over from other donors' samples. This sequence joins TRBV5-1 and TRBJ1-4; D not resolved. CDR3 sequence (DNA): TGCGCCAGCAGCTTGGACGGCAGTAAGGAAAAACTGTTTTTT. Translating gives CASSLDGSKEKLFF.